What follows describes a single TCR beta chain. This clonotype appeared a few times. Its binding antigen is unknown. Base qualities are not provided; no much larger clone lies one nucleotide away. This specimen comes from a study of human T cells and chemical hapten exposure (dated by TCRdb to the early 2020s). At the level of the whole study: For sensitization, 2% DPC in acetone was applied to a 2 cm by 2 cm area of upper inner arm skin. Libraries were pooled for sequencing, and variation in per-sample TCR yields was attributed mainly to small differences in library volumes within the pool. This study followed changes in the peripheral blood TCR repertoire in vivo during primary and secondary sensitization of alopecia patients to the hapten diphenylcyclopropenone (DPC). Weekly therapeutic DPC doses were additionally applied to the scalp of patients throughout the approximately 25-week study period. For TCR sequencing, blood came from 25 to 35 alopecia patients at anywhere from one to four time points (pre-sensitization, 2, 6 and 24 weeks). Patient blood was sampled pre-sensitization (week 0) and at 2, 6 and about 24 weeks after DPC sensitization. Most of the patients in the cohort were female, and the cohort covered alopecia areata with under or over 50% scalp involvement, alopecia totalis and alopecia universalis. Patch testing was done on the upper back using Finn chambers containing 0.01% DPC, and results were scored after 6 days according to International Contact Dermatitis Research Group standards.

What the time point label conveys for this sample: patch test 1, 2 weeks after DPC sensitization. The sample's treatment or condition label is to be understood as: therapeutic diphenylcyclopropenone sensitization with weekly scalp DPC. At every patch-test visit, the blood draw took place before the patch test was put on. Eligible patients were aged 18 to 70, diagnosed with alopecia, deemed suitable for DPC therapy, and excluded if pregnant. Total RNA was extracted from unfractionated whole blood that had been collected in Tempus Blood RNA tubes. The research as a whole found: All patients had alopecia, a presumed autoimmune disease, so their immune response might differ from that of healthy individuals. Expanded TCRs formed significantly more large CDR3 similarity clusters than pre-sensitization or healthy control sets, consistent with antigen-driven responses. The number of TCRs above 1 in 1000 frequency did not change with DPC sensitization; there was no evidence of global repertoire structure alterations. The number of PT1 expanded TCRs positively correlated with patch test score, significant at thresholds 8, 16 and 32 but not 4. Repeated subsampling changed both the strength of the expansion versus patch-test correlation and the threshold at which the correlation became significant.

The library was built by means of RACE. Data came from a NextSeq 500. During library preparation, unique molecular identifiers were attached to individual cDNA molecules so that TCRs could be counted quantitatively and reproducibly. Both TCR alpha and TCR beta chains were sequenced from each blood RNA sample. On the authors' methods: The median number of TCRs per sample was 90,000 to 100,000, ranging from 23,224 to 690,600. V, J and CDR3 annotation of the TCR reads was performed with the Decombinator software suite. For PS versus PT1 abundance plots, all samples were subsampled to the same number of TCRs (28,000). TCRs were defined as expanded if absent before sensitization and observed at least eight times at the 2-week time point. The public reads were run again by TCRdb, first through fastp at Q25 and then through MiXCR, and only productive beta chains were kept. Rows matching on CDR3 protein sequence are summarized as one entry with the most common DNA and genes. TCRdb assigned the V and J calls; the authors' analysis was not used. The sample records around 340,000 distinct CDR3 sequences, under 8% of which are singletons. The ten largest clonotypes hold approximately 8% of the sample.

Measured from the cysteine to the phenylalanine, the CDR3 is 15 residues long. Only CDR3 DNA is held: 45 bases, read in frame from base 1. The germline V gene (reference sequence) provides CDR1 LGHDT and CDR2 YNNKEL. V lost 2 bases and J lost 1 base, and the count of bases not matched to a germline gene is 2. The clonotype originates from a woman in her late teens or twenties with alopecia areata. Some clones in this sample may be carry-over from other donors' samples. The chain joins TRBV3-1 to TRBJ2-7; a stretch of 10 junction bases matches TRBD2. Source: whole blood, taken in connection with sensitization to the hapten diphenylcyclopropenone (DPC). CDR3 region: CASSQFSGGSYEQYF. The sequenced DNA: TGTGCCAGCAGCCAATTTAGCGGGGGGTCCTACGAGCAGTACTTC.